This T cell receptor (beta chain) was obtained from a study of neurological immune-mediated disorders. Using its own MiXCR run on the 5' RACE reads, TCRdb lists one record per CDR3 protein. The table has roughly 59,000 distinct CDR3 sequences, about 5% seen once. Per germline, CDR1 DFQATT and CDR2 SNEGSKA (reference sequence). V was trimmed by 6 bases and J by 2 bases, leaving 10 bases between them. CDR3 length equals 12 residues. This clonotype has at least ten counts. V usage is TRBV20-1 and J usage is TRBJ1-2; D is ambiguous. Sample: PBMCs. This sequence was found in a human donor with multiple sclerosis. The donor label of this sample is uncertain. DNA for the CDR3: TGCAGTGCCGTCGGCCACAACTATGGCTACACCTTC. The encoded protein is CSAVGHNYGYTF.